The 14 T cell receptor beta chains presented below share a single source sample, sequenced in a study of regulatory T cells in long-lasting Graves disease. iRepertoire HTBI primers and Arm-PCR of CDR3 regions built TCR beta libraries. TCRdb itself ran the multiplex PCR reads through MiXCR, one entry per CDR3 protein. The table includes hundreds of thousands of distinct CDR3 sequences, more than 15% detected once. The sample's time point: newly diagnosed GD, antithyroid drugs for less than 3 months. Making the TCR library involved RNA that had been extracted from PBMCs. The input for sequencing was peripheral blood mononuclear cells (PBMCs), taken at new diagnosis, from a patient treated with antithyroid drugs. These receptors all come from a female donor with Graves disease.

This clonotype was counted at least ten times. The chain is built from TRBV18 and TRBJ2-7; TRBD2 might be the D (6 bases). V gave up 0 bases and J gave up 5 bases, with 8 bases separating them. Germline V gene data show CDR1 as KGHSH and CDR2 as LQKENI. The CDR3 spans 13 residues. CDR3 DNA sequence: TGTGCCAGCTCACCACCGGGGGGAGACGAGCAGTACTTC. This encodes CASSPPGGDEQYF.

This clonotype has at least ten counts. This rearrangement joins TRBV28 to TRBJ2-7, with 9 bases fitting TRBD2. CDR3 length: 14 residues. The germline CDR1 and CDR2 sequences are MDHEN and SYDVKM. V gave up 3 bases and J gave up 2 bases; unmatched junction bases: 2. The CDR3 region is CASSLGGRAYEQYF. CDR3 nucleotide sequence: TGTGCCAGCAGTTTGGGCGGGAGGGCCTACGAGCAGTACTTC.

This clonotype occurred many times. The chain joins TRBV28 to TRBJ1-6, with D maybe TRBD1 (5 bases). Germline values: CDR1 MDHEN, CDR2 SYDVKM. CDR3 length: 15 amino acids. V shed 3 bases and J shed 9 bases, with 15 bases lying between them. DNA of the CDR3: TGTGCCAGCAGTTTTGTGGGCAGGGAGAGTTCACCCCTCCACTTT. This encodes CASSFVGRESSPLHF.

The V call is TRBV6-5, the J call TRBJ2-5, with D perhaps matching TRBD2 (5 bases). Per germline, CDR1 MNHEY and CDR2 SVGAGI. The CDR3 sequence is 14 residues long. V lost 0 bases and J 3 bases, leaving 8 bases between the germline ends. DNA for the CDR3: TGTGCCAGCAGTTACTCGGTCGGGAAAGAGACCCAGTACTTC. It yields the protein CASSYSVGKETQYF.

This clonotype was counted ten times or more. The chain couples TRBV28 to TRBJ2-3, with a possible D match to TRBD1 (5 bases). Germline CDR1 reads MDHEN; CDR2 reads SYDVKM. The CDR3 contains 15 residues. V was cut by 3 bases and J by 6 bases, with 16 bases left in between. The CDR3 here is CASSFRFLSGDTQYF. The CDR3, as DNA: TGTGCCAGCAGTTTCAGGTTTTTGTCAGGGGATACGCAGTATTTT. The whole variable domain, remainder taken from reference TRBV28 and TRBJ2-3, is DVKVTQSSRYLVKRTGEKVFLECVQDMDHENMFWYRQDPGLGLRLIYFSYDVKMKEKGDIPEGYSVSREKKERFSLILESASTNQTSMYLCASSFRFLSGDTQYFGPGTRLTVL.

A remark on this clonotype: A much larger clone lies one base from this, so it may be a read error. The rearrangement uses TRBV30 and TRBJ1-1; tentatively, D is TRBD1 (6 bases). The germline CDR1 and CDR2 sequences are GTSNPN and SVGIG (reference sequence). CDR3 length: 14 residues. The V end was cut by 4 bases, the J end by 7 bases, with 19 bases between. CDR3 bases: TGTGCCTGGAATTTGACAGGAGGGGTGGTTGAAGCTTTCTTT. Translation: CAWNLTGGVVEAFF. The full variable domain, its missing parts supplied by reference TRBV30 and TRBJ1-1, is SQTIHQWPATLVQPVGSPLSLECTVEGTSNPNLYWYRQAAGRGLQLLFYSVGIGQISSEVPQNLSASRPQDRQFILSSKKLLLSDSGFYLCAWNLTGGVVEAFFGQGTRLTVV.

In its sample, this clonotype was seen many times. This chain links TRBV19 with TRBJ2-2; TRBD2 might be the D (6 bases). In germline, CDR1 is LNHDA, CDR2 SQIVND (reference sequence). Trimming shortened V by 3 bases and J by 2 bases, and 7 bases separated the two germline ends. The CDR3 totals 14 residues. CDR3 coding DNA: TGTGCCAGTAGTATCGCGGGAAACACCGGGGAGCTGTTTTTT. As protein: CASSIAGNTGELFF.

This clonotype was counted at least ten times. The V and J genes are TRBV7-3 and TRBJ2-3, with D perhaps assigned TRBD1 or TRBD2 (6 bases each). Germline loops: CDR1 SGHTA, CDR2 FQGTGA. Deletions cut 2 bases from V and 6 bases from J, with 12 bases between. The CDR3 is 14 amino acids. CDR3 in amino acids: CASSLGGTTDTQYF. The DNA for the CDR3 is TGTGCCAGCAGCTTAGGCGGGACAACCGATACGCAGTATTTT.

This clonotype was recorded at least ten times. The CDR3 coding sequence is TGTGCCAGTAGTATACTAGCGGACGTAGGGGAGACCCAGTACTTC. Translation gives CASSILADVGETQYF. The chain couples TRBV19 to TRBJ2-5; 7 bases line up with TRBD2. The CDR3 runs to 15 residues. V shed 2 bases, J shed 5 bases, and the junction held 8 bases outside the gene matches. Per germline, CDR1 LNHDA and CDR2 SQIVND (reference sequence).

There are many counts of this clonotype. The chain links TRBV30 to TRBJ1-6; possible D gene TRBD1, 5 bases. Trimming stripped 0 bases from V and 4 bases from J, with 16 bases between. CDR1 is GTSNPN, CDR2 SVGIG, per germline (reference sequence). This CDR3 has 17 amino acids. The CDR3 spells CAWSVRSPGRYNSPLHF. The DNA of the CDR3 is TGTGCCTGGAGTGTACGGTCGCCGGGACGGTATAATTCACCCCTCCACTTT.

This clonotype was recorded at least ten times. The chain joins TRBV20-1 to TRBJ2-7; 10 nucleotides line up with TRBD1. This CDR3 has 17 amino acids. The junction had 15 bases not matched to a gene; V was cut back by 1 base and J by 6 bases. Germline V lookup: CDR1 DFQATT, CDR2 SNEGSKA (reference sequence). The CDR3 region is CSARVGNGDRGRSEQYF. DNA for the CDR3: TGCAGTGCTAGAGTAGGGAATGGGGACAGGGGTCGCTCCGAGCAGTACTTC.

At least ten counts were recorded for this clonotype. The V and J genes are TRBV12-3 or TRBV12-4 and TRBJ2-5; weak D call: TRBD1 (5 bases). This CDR3 region has 15 residues. The V end lost 0 bases, the J end lost 1 base, and 9 bases lay between the germline ends. CDR3 sequence: CASSLADTFQETQYF. For the CDR3, the DNA is TGTGCCAGCAGTTTAGCGGACACATTCCAAGAGACCCAGTACTTC.

This clonotype showed up just a few times. The V call is TRBV5-1, the J call TRBJ2-7; D gene unclear. The CDR3 loop spans 13 amino acids. The germline V gene has CDR1 SGHRS and CDR2 YFSETQ. V was trimmed by 3 bases and J by 5 bases, leaving 12 bases between them. The CDR3 sequence is CASSSLGYNEQYF. CDR3 coding DNA: TGCGCCAGCAGCTCGCTCGGATACAACGAGCAGTACTTC.

This clonotype came up a few times. This chain connects TRBV6-1 to TRBJ2-1; D may be TRBD2 (5 bases). Germline loops: CDR1 MNHNS, CDR2 SASEGT. Trimming took off 5 bases at V and 1 base at J, with 12 bases between the two ends. The CDR3 is 15 amino acids. CDR3 sequence: CASSPMAGSYNEQFF. CDR3 sequence (DNA): TGTGCCAGCAGTCCGATGGCGGGTTCCTACAATGAGCAGTTCTTC.